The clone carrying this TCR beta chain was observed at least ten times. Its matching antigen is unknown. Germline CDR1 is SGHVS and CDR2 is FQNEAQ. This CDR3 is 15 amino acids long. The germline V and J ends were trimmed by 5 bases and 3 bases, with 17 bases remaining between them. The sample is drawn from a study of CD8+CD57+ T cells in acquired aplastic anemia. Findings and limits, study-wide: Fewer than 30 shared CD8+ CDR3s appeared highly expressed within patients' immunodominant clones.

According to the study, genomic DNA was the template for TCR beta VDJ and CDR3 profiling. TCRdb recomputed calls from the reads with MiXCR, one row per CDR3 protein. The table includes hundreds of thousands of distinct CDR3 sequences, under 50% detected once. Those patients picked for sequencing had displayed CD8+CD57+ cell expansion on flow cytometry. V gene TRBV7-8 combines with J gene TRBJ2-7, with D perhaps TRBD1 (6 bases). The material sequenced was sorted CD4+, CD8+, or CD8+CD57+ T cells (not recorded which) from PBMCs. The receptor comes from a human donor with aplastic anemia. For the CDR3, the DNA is TGTGCCAGCAGCCCCCCGGGACAAGTGGTCTACGAGCAGTACTTC. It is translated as CASSPPGQVVYEQYF.